Below are 20 T cell receptor beta chains sequenced from a single sample in a study of T cell repertoires in cytomegalovirus infection. TCRdb ran MiXCR on the reads and lists one entry per CDR3 protein. The table shows 340,000 or so distinct CDR3 sequences, with about 25% occurring only once. No antigen has been identified for these receptors. Specimen: cultured PBMCs, collected from culture after CMV antigen stimulation. The receptors shown here come from a human donor in good health (CMV status not recorded). Some clones in this sample may be carry-over from other donors' samples.

This chain links TRBV20-1 with TRBJ2-1, with TRBD2 matching 8 bases. This CDR3 is built from 16 residues. The ends lost 4 bases at V and 1 base at J; junction bases unmatched: 9. The germline V gene encodes CDR1 DFQATT and CDR2 SNEGSKA (reference sequence). The CDR3 here is CSANIGGRQSYNEQFF. The CDR3 DNA is TGCAGTGCTAACATAGGCGGGAGGCAGTCCTACAATGAGCAGTTCTTC.

The V gene is TRBV7-9, the J gene TRBJ1-5; D is ambiguous. CDR1 and CDR2 (germline): SEHNR, FQNEAQ (reference sequence). This CDR3 is 14 amino acids long. Trimming took off 1 base at V and 4 bases at J, with 8 bases between the two ends. The CDR3 reads CASSLVYGNQPQHF. CDR3 in DNA: TGTGCCAGCAGCTTAGTTTACGGGAATCAGCCCCAGCATTTT. Looking up the rest from reference TRBV7-9 and TRBJ1-5 gives the full variable domain: DTGVSQNPRHKITKRGQNVTFRCDPISEHNRLYWYRQTLGQGPEFLTYFQNEAQLEKSRLLSDRFSAERPKGSFSTLEIQRTEQGDSAMYLCASSLVYGNQPQHFGDGTRLSIL.

J is TRBJ2-7 and V is TRBV28; no reliable D call. There are 11 residues in the CDR3. Germline V gene sequence: CDR1 MDHEN, CDR2 SYDVKM. Between the trimmed V and J ends, which lost 6 bases and 4 bases, there was a span of 7 bases. The CDR3, as DNA: TGTGCCAGCAGCGGTCAGTACGAGCAGTACTTC. Translation gives CASSGQYEQYF.

The CDR3 region is CASSFRDGSYEQYF. Here the CDR3 DNA reads TGTGCCAGCAGCTTCCGGGACGGTTCCTACGAGCAGTACTTC. V is TRBV7-2 and J is TRBJ2-7, with D perhaps being TRBD1 or TRBD2 (5 bases each). Trimming left V 3 bases short and J 1 base short, with 10 bases between. CDR1 SGHTA and CDR2 FQGNSA come from the germline V gene. The CDR3 contains 14 residues.

This clonotype was picked up a small number of times. The chain is built from TRBV6-2 or TRBV6-3 and TRBJ2-3, with 8 bases aligning to TRBD2. V gave up 5 bases and J gave up 2 bases; unmatched junction bases: 6. Germline loops: CDR1 MNHEY, CDR2 SVGEGT. This CDR3 comprises 15 residues. The CDR3 loop reads CASSQPGLDTDTQYF. CDR3 coding DNA: TGTGCCAGCAGTCAACCGGGACTAGACACAGATACGCAGTATTTT.

The V and J genes are TRBV20-1 and TRBJ2-5; D is possibly TRBD1 or TRBD2 (5 bases each). The CDR3 runs to 16 residues. V was cut by 4 bases and J by 0 bases, with 18 bases left in between. Germline V lookup: CDR1 DFQATT, CDR2 SNEGSKA (reference sequence). The CDR3 protein is CSATPGRGEYQETQYF. In nucleotides, the CDR3 is TGCAGTGCTACCCCAGGGAGAGGGGAATACCAAGAGACCCAGTACTTC.

V gene TRBV29-1 combines with J gene TRBJ2-3; 9 bases are a match to TRBD1. Germline CDR1 reads SQVTM; CDR2 reads ANQGSEA. The CDR3 has 15 residues. Trimming removed 6 bases from V and 5 bases from J; junction bases left unmatched: 12. CDR3 DNA: TGCAGCGTCGAATCGGACAGGGGATTGAGAGATACGCAGTATTTT. Encoded protein: CSVESDRGLRDTQYF.

This clonotype was observed a handful of times. V and J are TRBV27 and TRBJ2-1; TRBD1 might be the D (6 bases). The CDR3 is 17 amino acids. Trimming left V 2 bases short and J 4 bases short, with 18 bases between. Germline V lookup: CDR1 MNHEY, CDR2 SMNVEV (reference sequence). CDR3 in DNA: TGTGCCAGCAGTTTAGGGAACAGGGTATCACGGTACAATGAGCAGTTCTTC. Amino acid sequence: CASSLGNRVSRYNEQFF.

The chain recombines TRBV6-8 with TRBJ2-7; D gene ambiguous. This CDR3 is built from 14 residues. Per the germline V gene, CDR1 is MNHGY and CDR2 is SAAAGT. V lost 2 bases and J 6 bases, leaving 14 bases between the germline ends. The CDR3 spells CASSYAPSLGEQYV. CDR3 in DNA: TGTGCCAGCAGTTACGCTCCGTCTTTGGGCGAGCAGTACGTC.

CDR3 residues: CASSAIGTSGGGELFF. CDR3 in DNA: TGTGCCAGTAGCGCAATTGGAACCTCGGGTGGAGGGGAGCTGTTTTTT. The rearrangement uses TRBV19 and TRBJ2-2; D is uncertain. The V gene lost 6 bases and the J gene lost 8 bases, with 22 bases spanning the gap. CDR3 length equals 16 residues. Germline values: CDR1 LNHDA, CDR2 SQIVND (reference sequence). Full variable domain (outside the CDR3, taken from reference TRBV19 and TRBJ2-2): DGGITQSPKYLFRKEGQNVTLSCEQNLNHDAMYWYRQDPGQGLRLIYYSQIVNDFQKGDIAEGYSVSREKKESFPLTVTSAQKNPTAFYLCASSAIGTSGGGELFFGEGSRLTVL.

The V gene is TRBV20-1, the J gene TRBJ2-1, with 10 nucleotides matching TRBD2. This CDR3 comprises 15 residues. Germline loops: CDR1 DFQATT, CDR2 SNEGSKA (reference sequence). The V and J ends lost 5 bases and 0 bases, in that order; junction bases with no gene match: 4. DNA of the CDR3: TGCAGTGCTCGGACTAGCGGTAGCTCCTACAATGAGCAGTTCTTC. It is translated as CSARTSGSSYNEQFF.

This clonotype has just a few counts. The V call is TRBV5-5, the J call TRBJ2-3; D gene uncertain. Per germline, CDR1 SGHKS and CDR2 YYEKEE (reference sequence). The V gene lost 3 bases and the J gene lost 2 bases, with 19 bases spanning the gap. The length of the CDR3 is 17 residues. The CDR3 loop reads CASSYRLPVMTTDTQYF. CDR3 in DNA: TGTGCCAGCAGCTACCGGCTCCCGGTTATGACCACAGATACGCAGTATTTT.

This clonotype has more than one count but fewer than ten. The chain joins TRBV12-3 or TRBV12-4 to TRBJ1-1; tentative D call: TRBD1 (6 bases). V gave up 5 bases and J gave up 3 bases, with 22 bases separating them. The CDR3 length is 17 residues. This CDR3 reads CASSIPQVTPGDTEAFF. CDR3 bases: TGTGCCAGCAGTATACCACAGGTAACGCCAGGGGACACTGAAGCTTTCTTT.

In its sample, this clonotype was seen a few times. The CDR3 DNA is TGCAGTGCTAGAGATCGGACTAGCGATGAGCAGTTCTTC. This codes for CSARDRTSDEQFF. This chain connects TRBV20-1 to TRBJ2-1; 9 bases fit TRBD2. The CDR3 has 13 amino acids. The germline gives CDR1 DFQATT, CDR2 SNEGSKA (reference sequence). V lost 0 bases to trimming and J lost 8 bases; unmatched junction nucleotides: 2.

The CDR3 loop reads CASSIDQGGKDEQFF. CDR3 coding DNA: TGTGCCAGTAGTATAGATCAGGGCGGGAAGGATGAGCAGTTCTTC. The rearrangement joins TRBV19 to TRBJ2-1; maybe TRBD2 (6 bases). This CDR3 contains 15 residues. The V end lost 0 bases, the J end lost 8 bases, and 14 bases lay between the germline ends. The V gene's germline CDR1 is LNHDA and CDR2 SQIVND (reference sequence).

This clonotype was picked up a small number of times. The rearrangement uses TRBV4-3 and TRBJ2-3; no clear D. Trimming pared 0 bases from V and 4 bases from J, leaving 2 bases between. Per germline, CDR1 LGHNA and CDR2 YSLEER. The CDR3 loop spans 12 amino acids. The CDR3 here is CASSQEADTQYF. CDR3 coding DNA: TGCGCCAGCAGCCAAGAAGCAGATACGCAGTATTTT.

The genes are TRBV28 and TRBJ2-6, with D unclear. This CDR3 contains 15 residues. V gave up 3 bases and J gave up 1 base, with 7 bases separating them. CDR1 and CDR2 (germline): MDHEN, SYDVKM. CDR3 sequence: CASSLLGSGANVLTF. In DNA form, the CDR3 reads TGTGCCAGCAGTTTGCTGGGGTCTGGGGCCAACGTCCTGACTTTC.

This clonotype was observed a few times. V and J are TRBV7-8 and TRBJ2-5; D remains unclear. Germline CDR1 reads SGHVS; CDR2 reads FQNEAQ. V was clipped by 5 bases and J by 5 bases, with 18 bases between them. The CDR3 sequence is 15 residues long. CDR3 in DNA: TGTGCCAGCAGCCCAACCAGAGGAGTTATGGAGACCCAGTACTTC. Protein sequence: CASSPTRGVMETQYF.

This clonotype was recorded at least ten times. The gene calls are TRBV7-2 and TRBJ1-1, with TRBD1 as a possible D gene (6 bases). CDR3 length equals 14 residues. V was cut by 5 bases and J by 8 bases, with 18 bases left in between. Germline values: CDR1 SGHTA, CDR2 FQGNSA. In DNA form, the CDR3 reads TGTGCCAGCAGCCCCCGACAGGCTTGGATGGAAGCTTTCTTT. This gives the protein CASSPRQAWMEAFF.

A few counts support this clonotype. This chain joins TRBV19 and TRBJ2-3; 15 nucleotides align to TRBD2. This CDR3 region has 17 residues. CDR1 and CDR2 (germline): LNHDA, SQIVND (reference sequence). V was clipped by 6 bases and J by 3 bases; unmatched bases: 7. CDR3 sequence reads: CASRRGLAGGRTDTQYF. The CDR3 nucleotides are TGTGCCAGTAGACGAGGACTAGCGGGAGGGCGTACAGATACGCAGTATTTT.